The T cell receptor beta chain described here comes from a study of blood T cell repertoires in COVID-19. Looking at the study overall: Italy, Spain and the United States were the sources of the convalescent and acute COVID-19 samples. In each case, the material was cDNA or gDNA derived from T cells, B-cell-depleted T cells, or PBMCs.

Per the authors' pipeline: How many nucleated cells were present was estimated from reference gene primer amplification. Clones were sequenced by immunoSEQ multiplex PCR, and TCRdb holds only the in-frame ones, with some missing. V, J and clone size are taken as reported in that table, and D and trimming were inferred from the DNA itself. The repertoire consists of approximately 24,000 clones, with roughly 91% occurring once and the leading ten covering approximately 7.5%. In germline, CDR1 is SGHVS, CDR2 FQNEAQ. V lost 5 bases to trimming and J lost 4 bases, with 5 bases between them. The CDR3 has 11 amino acids.

The V and J genes are TRBV7-8 and TRBJ2-5; D is ambiguous. The receptor was derived from a man between 45 and 60 years old with active COVID-19. Sequenced input: peripheral blood. The CDR3 nucleotides are TGTGCCAGCAGCACCAGAGAGACCCAGTACTTC. It encodes CASSTRETQYF.